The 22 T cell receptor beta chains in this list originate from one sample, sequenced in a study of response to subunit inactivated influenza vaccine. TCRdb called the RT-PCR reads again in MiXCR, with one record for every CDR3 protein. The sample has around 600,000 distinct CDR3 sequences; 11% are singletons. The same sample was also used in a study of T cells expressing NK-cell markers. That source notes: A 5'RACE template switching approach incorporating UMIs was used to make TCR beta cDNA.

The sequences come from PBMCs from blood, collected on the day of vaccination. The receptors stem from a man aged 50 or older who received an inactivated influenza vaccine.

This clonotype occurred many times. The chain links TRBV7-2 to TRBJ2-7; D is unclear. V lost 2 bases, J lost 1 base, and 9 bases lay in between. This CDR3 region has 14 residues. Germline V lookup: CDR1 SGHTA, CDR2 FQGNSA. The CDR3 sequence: CASSLYSGSYEQYF. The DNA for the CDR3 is TGTGCCAGCAGCTTATATTCCGGTTCCTACGAGCAGTACTTC.

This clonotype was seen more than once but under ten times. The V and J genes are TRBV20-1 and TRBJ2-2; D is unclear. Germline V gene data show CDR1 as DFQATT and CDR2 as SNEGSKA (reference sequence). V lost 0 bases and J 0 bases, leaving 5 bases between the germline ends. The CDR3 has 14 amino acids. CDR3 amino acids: CSARDVTNTGELFF. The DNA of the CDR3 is TGCAGTGCTAGAGACGTCACGAACACCGGGGAGCTGTTTTTT.

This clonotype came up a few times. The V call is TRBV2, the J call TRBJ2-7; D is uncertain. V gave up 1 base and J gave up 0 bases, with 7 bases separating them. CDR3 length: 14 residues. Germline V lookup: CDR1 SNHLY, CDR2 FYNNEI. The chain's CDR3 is CASSEVVPSYEQYF. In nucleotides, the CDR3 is TGTGCCAGCAGTGAAGTCGTACCCTCCTACGAGCAGTACTTC.

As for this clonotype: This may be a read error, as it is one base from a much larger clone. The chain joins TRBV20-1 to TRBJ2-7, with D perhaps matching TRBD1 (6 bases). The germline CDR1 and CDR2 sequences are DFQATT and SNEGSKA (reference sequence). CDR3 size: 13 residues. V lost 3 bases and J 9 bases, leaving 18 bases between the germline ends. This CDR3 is CSASQAHREGQYF. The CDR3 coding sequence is TGCAGTGCTAGTCAAGCTCACAGGGAAGGGCAGTACTTC.

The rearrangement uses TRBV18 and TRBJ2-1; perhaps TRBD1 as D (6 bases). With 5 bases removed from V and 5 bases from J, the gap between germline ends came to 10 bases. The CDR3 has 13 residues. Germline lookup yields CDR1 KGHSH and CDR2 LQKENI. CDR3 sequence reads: CASSSDRHNEQFF. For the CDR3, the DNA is TGTGCCAGCTCATCTGACAGGCACAATGAGCAGTTCTTC. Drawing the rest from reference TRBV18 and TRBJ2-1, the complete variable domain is NAGVMQNPRHLVRRRGQEARLRCSPMKGHSHVYWYRQLPEEGLKFMVYLQKENIIDESGMPKERFSAEFPKEGPSILRIQQVVRGDSAAYFCASSSDRHNEQFFGPGTRLTVL.

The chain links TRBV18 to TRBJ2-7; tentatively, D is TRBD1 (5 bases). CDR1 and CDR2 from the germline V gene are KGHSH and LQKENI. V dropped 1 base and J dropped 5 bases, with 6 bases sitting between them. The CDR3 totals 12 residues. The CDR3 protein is CASSPLRDEQYF. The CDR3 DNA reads TGTGCCAGCTCACCACTCAGGGACGAGCAGTACTTC.

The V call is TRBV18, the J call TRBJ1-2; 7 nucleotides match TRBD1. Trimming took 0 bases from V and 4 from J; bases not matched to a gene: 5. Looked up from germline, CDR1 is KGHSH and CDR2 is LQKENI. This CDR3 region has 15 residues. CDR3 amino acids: CASSPPNRGGYGYTF. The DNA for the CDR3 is TGTGCCAGCTCACCACCGAACAGGGGAGGCTATGGCTACACCTTC. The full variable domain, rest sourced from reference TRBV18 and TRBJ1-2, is NAGVMQNPRHLVRRRGQEARLRCSPMKGHSHVYWYRQLPEEGLKFMVYLQKENIIDESGMPKERFSAEFPKEGPSILRIQQVVRGDSAAYFCASSPPNRGGYGYTFGSGTRLTVV.

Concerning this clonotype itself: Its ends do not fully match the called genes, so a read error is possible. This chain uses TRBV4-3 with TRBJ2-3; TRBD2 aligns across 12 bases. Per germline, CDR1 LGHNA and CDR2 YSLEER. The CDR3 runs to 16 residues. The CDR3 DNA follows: TGCGCCAGCAGCAAAGAGGGGCTAGCGGGAGGGGATACGCAGTATTTT. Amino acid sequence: CASSKEGLAGGDTQYF.

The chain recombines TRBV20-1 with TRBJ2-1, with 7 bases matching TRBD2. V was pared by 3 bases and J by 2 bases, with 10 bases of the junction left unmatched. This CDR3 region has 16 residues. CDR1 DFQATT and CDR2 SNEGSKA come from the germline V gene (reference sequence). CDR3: CSARPIQAGPYNEQFF. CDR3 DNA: TGCAGTGCTAGGCCGATCCAAGCGGGACCCTACAATGAGCAGTTCTTC.

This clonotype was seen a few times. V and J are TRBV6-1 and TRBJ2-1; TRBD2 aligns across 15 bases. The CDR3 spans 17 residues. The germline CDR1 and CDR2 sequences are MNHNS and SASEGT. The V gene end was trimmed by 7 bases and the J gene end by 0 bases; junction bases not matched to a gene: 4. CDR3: CASTGTSGRSSYNEQFF. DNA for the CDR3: TGTGCCAGCACCGGGACTAGCGGGAGGAGCTCCTACAATGAGCAGTTCTTC.

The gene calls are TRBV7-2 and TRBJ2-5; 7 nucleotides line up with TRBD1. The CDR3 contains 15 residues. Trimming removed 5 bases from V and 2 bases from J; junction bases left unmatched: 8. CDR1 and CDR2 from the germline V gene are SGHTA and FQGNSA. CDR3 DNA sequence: TGTGCCAGCAGCCACAGGGGTAGAAGTCAAGAGACCCAGTACTTC. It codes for CASSHRGRSQETQYF.

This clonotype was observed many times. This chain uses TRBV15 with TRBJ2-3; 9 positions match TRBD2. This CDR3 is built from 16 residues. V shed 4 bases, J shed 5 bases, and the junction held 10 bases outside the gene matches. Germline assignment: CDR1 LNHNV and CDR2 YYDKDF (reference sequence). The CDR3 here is CATSTLSGRGRDTQYF. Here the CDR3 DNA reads TGTGCCACCAGCACCCTTAGCGGGAGAGGGAGAGATACGCAGTATTTT.

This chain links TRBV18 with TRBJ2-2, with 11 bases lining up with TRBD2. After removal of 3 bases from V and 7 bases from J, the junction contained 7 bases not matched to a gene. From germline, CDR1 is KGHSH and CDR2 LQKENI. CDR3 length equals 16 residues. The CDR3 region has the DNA TGTGCCAGCTCACCCGGGACTAGCGGACCATTCGGGGAGCTGTTTTTT. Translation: CASSPGTSGPFGELFF.

CDR3 DNA sequence: TGCGCCAGCAGTGCCTGGTCAGGGGGCTATGGCTACACCTTC. It codes for CASSAWSGGYGYTF. The chain couples TRBV10-2 to TRBJ1-2, with 7 positions matching TRBD1. The CDR3 covers 14 residues. The trim removed 4 bases at V and 4 bases at J, leaving 6 bases unmatched. Germline CDR1 and CDR2: WSHSY and SAAADI.

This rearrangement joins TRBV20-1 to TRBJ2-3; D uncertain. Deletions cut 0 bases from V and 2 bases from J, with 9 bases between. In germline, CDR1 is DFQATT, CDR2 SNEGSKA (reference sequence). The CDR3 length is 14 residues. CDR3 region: CSARDLYFTDTQYF. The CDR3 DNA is TGCAGTGCTAGAGATCTTTACTTCACAGATACGCAGTATTTT.

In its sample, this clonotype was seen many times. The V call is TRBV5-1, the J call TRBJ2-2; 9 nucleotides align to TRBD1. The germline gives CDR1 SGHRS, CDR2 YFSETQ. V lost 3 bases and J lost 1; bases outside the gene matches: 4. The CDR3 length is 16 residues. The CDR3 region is CASSSSGQGNTGELFF. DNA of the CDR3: TGCGCCAGCAGCTCCTCGGGACAGGGGAACACCGGGGAGCTGTTTTTT.

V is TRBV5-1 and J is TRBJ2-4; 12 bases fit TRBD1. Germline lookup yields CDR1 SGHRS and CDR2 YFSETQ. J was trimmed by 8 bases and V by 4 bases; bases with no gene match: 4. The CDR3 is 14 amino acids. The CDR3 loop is CASSGTGGVDIQYF. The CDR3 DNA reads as TGCGCCAGCAGCGGGACAGGGGGCGTCGACATTCAGTACTTC.

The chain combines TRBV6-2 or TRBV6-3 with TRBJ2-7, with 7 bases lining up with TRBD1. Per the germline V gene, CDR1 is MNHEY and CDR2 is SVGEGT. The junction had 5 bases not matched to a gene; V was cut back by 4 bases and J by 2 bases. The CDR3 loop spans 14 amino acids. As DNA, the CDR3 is TGTGCCAGCAGTTGGGGGACAGTCACCTACGAGCAGTACTTC. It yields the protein CASSWGTVTYEQYF.

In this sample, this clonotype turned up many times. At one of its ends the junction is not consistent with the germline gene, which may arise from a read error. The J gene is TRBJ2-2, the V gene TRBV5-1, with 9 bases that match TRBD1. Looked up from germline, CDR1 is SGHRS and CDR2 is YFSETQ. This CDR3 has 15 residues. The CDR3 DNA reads TGTGCCAGCAGCCCGGGACAGGGCGGCACCGGGGAGCTGTTTTTT. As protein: CASSPGQGGTGELFF.

The CDR3 loop reads CASSLGSGLETQYF. CDR3 DNA sequence: TGTGCCAGCAGTTTAGGCTCCGGGTTGGAGACCCAGTACTTC. The chain couples TRBV28 to TRBJ2-5; unclear D gene. The CDR3 length is 14 residues. CDR1 MDHEN and CDR2 SYDVKM come from the germline V gene. V was cut by 2 bases and J by 5 bases, with 12 bases left in between.

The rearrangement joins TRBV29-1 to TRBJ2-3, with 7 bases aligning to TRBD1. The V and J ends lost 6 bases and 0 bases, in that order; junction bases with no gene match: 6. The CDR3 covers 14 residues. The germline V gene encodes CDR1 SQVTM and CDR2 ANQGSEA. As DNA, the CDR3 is TGCAGCGTCCAGGGGGTCGGAAGCACAGATACGCAGTATTTT. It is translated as CSVQGVGSTDTQYF.

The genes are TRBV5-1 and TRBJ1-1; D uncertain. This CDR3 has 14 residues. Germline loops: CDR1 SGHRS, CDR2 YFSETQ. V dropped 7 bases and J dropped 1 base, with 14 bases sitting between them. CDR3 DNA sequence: TGCGCCAGCTCCCCCATGGGTGAGAACACTGAAGCTTTCTTT. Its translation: CASSPMGENTEAFF.